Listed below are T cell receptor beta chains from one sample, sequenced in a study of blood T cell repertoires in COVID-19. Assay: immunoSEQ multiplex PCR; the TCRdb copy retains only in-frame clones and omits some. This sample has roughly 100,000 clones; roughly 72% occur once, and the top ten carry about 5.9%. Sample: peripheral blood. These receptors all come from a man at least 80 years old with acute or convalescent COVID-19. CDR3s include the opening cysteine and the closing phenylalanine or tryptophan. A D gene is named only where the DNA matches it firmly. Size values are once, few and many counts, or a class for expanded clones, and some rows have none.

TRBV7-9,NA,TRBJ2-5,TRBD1,TGTGCCAGCAGCACGGGACAGGGGGCCGCAGAGACCCAGTACTTC,CASSTGQGAAETQYF
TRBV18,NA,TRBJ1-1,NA,TGTGCCAGCTCGCAGGGGTGGGGCACTGAAGCTTTCTTT,CASSQGWGTEAFF
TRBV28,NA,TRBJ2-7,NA,TGTGCCAGCAGTCGCTACGAGCAGTACTTC,CASSRYEQYF
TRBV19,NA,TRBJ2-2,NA,TGTGCCAGTAGTATAGACGGGAAGAGGACCGGGGAGCTGTTTTTT,CASSIDGKRTGELFF
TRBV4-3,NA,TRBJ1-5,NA,TGCGCCAGCAGCCAAGAGTTAGAGTACCAGCCCCAGCATTTT,CASSQELEYQPQHF
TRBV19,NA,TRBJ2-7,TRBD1,TGTGCCAGTAGTCTCACCCCCGGGACAGGTTTTGCCGAGCAGTACTTC,CASSLTPGTGFAEQYF
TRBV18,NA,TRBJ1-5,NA,TGTGCCAGCTCGGAGGGGGGGAATCCCCAGCATTTT,CASSEGGNPQHF
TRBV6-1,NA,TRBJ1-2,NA,TGTGCCAGCAGTGAACGGGGCAGGGGTTGGGGCTACACCTTC,CASSERGRGWGYTF
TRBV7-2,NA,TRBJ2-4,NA,TGTGCCAGCAGCTTTACTGTGGAGCTAGCCAAAAACATTCAGTACTTC,CASSFTVELAKNIQYF
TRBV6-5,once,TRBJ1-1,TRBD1,TGTGCCAGCAGTTCCCCTAGACAGGGACGGGCTGAAGCTTTCTTT,CASSSPRQGRAEAFF
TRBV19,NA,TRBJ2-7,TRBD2,TGTGCCAGTAGTATATCCGGGACTAACTCCTACGAGCAGTACTTC,CASSISGTNSYEQYF
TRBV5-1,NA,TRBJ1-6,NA,TGCGCCAGCAGCTTGTCGGGTGCGATAGAGGGTTCACCCCTCCACTTT,CASSLSGAIEGSPLHF
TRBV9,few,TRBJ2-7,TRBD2,TGTGCCAGCAGCGCTACTAGCGGGCAGTACTACGAGCAGTACTTC,CASSATSGQYYEQYF
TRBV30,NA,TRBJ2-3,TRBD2,TGTGCCTGGAACAGACCGGGACTAGCGGGCTATACGCAGTATTTT,CAWNRPGLAGYTQYF
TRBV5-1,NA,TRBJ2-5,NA,TGCGCCAGCAGCTTGGGGGGGCTAGAGACCCAGTACTTC,CASSLGGLETQYF
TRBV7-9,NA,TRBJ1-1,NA,TGTGCCAGCAGCTTACGGGGGAATGAAGCTTTCTTT,CASSLRGNEAFF
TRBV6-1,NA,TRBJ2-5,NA,TGTGCCAGCAGTGGGTGGAGGGGGCCAGGGGCAGGGCAGACCCAGTACTTC,CASSGWRGPGAGQTQYF
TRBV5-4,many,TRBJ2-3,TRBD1,TGTGCCAGCAGCCCGGTTCGACAGGGGGGCACAGATACGCAGTATTTT,CASSPVRQGGTDTQYF
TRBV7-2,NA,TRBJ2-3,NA,TGTGCCAGCACGGGTCTAGCTGGCACGCAGTATTTT,CASTGLAGTQYF
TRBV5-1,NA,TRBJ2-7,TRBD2,TGCGCCAGCAGCGTCCAAAGCGGGAGGACCTACGAGCAGTACTTC,CASSVQSGRTYEQYF
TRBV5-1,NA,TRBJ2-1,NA,TGCGCCAGCACTACTAGGATGGACTCCTACAATGAGCAGTTCTTC,CASTTRMDSYNEQFF
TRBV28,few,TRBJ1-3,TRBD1,TGTGCCAGCAGCTCCGGACAGGGTTCAGTAAACACCATATATTTT,CASSSGQGSVNTIYF
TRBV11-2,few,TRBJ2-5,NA,TGTGCCAGCAGCCCTATGGATAGCGGCCAAGAGACCCAGTACTTC,CASSPMDSGQETQYF
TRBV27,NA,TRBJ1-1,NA,TGTGCCAGCACCCACTCACAGGGAACTGAAGCTTTCTTT,CASTHSQGTEAFF
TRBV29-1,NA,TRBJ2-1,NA,TGCAGCGCCTGGGCCAACAATGAGCAGTTCTTC,CSAWANNEQFF
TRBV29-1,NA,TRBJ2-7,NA,TGCAGCGCGATCCTCCGGGACGGGGGGCACGAGCAGTACTTC,CSAILRDGGHEQYF
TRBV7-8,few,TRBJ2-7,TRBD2,TGTGCCAGCAGCGAGCTAGCGGCAACCTACGAGCAGTACTTC,CASSELAATYEQYF
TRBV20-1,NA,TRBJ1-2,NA,TGCAGTGCTGGGGGGGACTATGGCTACACCTTC,CSAGGDYGYTF
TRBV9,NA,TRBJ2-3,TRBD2,TGTGCCAGCAGCGGGACTAGCGGGGCGGATACGCAGTATTTT,CASSGTSGADTQYF
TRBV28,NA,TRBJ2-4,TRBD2,TGTGCCAGCAGTTCATCCCCCGGGAGGAACATTCAGTACTTC,CASSSSPGRNIQYF
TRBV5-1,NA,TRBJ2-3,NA,TGCGCCAGCAGCTTGGAACTAGCTGGGGGTACAGATACGCAGTATTTT,CASSLELAGGTDTQYF
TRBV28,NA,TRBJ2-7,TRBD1,TGTGCCAGCAGTCAGGCCGGGACAGGGGTTCAGGACGAGCAGTACTTC,CASSQAGTGVQDEQYF